The rows below give T cell receptor beta chains drawn from one sample of a study of cytomegalovirus exposure and HLA in healthy donors. Clones were sequenced by immunoSEQ multiplex PCR, and TCRdb holds only the in-frame ones, with some missing. The table has some 150,000 clones, just under 80% seen once; the top ten hold around 0.99%. Sequencing was carried out using PBMCs. The receptors originated from a male donor in good health and CMV-seronegative. Each CDR3 is given with its conserved first and last residue. The D gene is left open where the match is weak. A clone size is listed for some rows: how often the clone was seen (once, few, many), or a class if it is expanded.

>TRBV6-6|TRBJ2-1|once|-
CASSLDRYNEQFF
TGTGCCAGCAGCCTTGACAGGTACAATGAGCAGTTCTTC
>TRBV6-6|TRBJ1-1|-|-
CASSFGEMNTEAFF
TGTGCCAGCAGTTTTGGGGAGATGAACACTGAAGCTTTCTTT
>TRBV19|TRBJ1-2|few|-
CASTGELYGYTF
TGTGCCAGTACGGGGGAACTGTATGGCTACACCTTC
>TRBV27|TRBJ1-5|-|-
CASSLAPEYSNQPQHF
TGTGCCAGCAGTTTGGCACCGGAGTATAGCAATCAGCCCCAGCATTTT
>TRBV6-1|TRBJ2-3|-|-
CASSDGGLGADTQYF
TGTGCCAGCAGTGACGGTGGGCTGGGCGCAGATACGCAGTATTTT
>TRBV7-2|TRBJ2-7|-|-
CASSSGLPGERYF
TGTGCCAGCAGCTCAGGACTACCTGGCGAGCGGTACTTC
>TRBV10-3|TRBJ1-6|-|-
CAIMGADRLNSPLHF
TGTGCCATCATGGGGGCAGACAGACTTAATTCACCCCTCCACTTT
>TRBV10-3|TRBJ1-5|-|-
CAISELDSQPQHF
TGTGCCATCAGTGAGTTAGACAGTCAGCCCCAGCATTTT
>TRBV5-1|TRBJ2-1|-|TRBD2
CASRTSGGPLYNEQFF
TGCGCCAGCAGGACTAGCGGGGGCCCTTTGTACAATGAGCAGTTCTTC
>TRBV2|TRBJ1-2|-|-
CASIRVGGGYTF
TGTGCCAGCATCAGGGTAGGGGGTGGCTACACCTTC
>TRBV7-9|TRBJ1-1|-|-
CASRRGRSTEAFF
TGTGCCAGCAGGCGAGGGAGGAGCACTGAAGCTTTCTTT
>TRBV2|TRBJ1-1|-|-
CASSPGGVGAFF
TGTGCCAGCAGCCCAGGAGGAGTTGGAGCTTTCTTT
>TRBV5-1|TRBJ2-7|-|TRBD1
CASSLLGGRDTGGRSSTSYEQYF
TGCGCCAGCAGCTTGTTGGGGGGTCGAGACACAGGGGGCAGGTCCTCTACTTCCTACGAGCAGTACTTC
>TRBV6-6|TRBJ2-5|few|-
CASSPRVETQYF
TGTGCCAGCAGTCCTCGGGTGGAGACCCAGTACTTC
>TRBV4-1|TRBJ1-2|-|-
CASSQARTRPNYGYTF
TGCGCCAGCAGCCAGGCAAGGACACGTCCTAACTATGGCTACACCTTC
>TRBV2|TRBJ2-3|-|TRBD2
CGSTGPSGASDTQYF
TGTGGCTCCACCGGACCCAGCGGGGCTTCAGATACGCAGTATTTT
>TRBV19|TRBJ1-2|-|-
CASSMGAAAVGGYTF
TGTGCCAGTAGTATGGGGGCGGCCGCCGTGGGAGGCTACACCTTC
>TRBV7-8|TRBJ1-6|-|-
CASSLSSDSPLHF
TGTGCCAGCAGCTTAAGCTCTGATTCACCCCTCCACTTT
>TRBV12-1|TRBJ1-2|-|-
CASSATGGAGYGYTF
TGTGCCAGCAGCGCTACAGGGGGCGCTGGGTATGGCTACACCTTC